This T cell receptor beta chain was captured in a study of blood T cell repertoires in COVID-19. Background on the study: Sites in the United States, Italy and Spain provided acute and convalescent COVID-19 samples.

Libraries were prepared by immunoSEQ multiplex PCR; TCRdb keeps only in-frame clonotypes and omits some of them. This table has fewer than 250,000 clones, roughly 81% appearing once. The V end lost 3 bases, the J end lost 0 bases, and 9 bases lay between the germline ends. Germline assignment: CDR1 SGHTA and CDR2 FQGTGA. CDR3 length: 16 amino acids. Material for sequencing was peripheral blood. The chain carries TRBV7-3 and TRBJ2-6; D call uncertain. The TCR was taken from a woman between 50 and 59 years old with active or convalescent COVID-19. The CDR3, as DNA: TGTGCCAGCAGCTTGGCCGTCCTCTCTGGGGCCAACGTCCTGACTTTC. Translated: CASSLAVLSGANVLTF.